The rows below give T cell receptor beta chains drawn from one sample of a study of T cell responses to AZD1222 COVID-19 vaccine. Some clones are missing from TCRdb's copy, which holds only in-frame ones; the method was immunoSEQ multiplex PCR. The sample consists of about 92,000 clones, approximately 91% of them appearing once. The sequenced sample was peripheral blood, obtained on day 0 of AZD1222 vaccination. Source of these receptors: an adult in good health. Each CDR3 is given with its conserved first and last residue. A D gene is named only where the DNA matches it firmly. A row's size may be missing; if present it is once, few, many or a size class.

size | D | J | V | CDR3 | DNA
NA | TRBD1 | TRBJ1-2 | TRBV27 | CASSFRRDSYGYTF | TGTGCCAGCAGTTTCCGCCGGGACAGCTATGGCTACACCTTC
NA | NA | TRBJ1-3 | TRBV19 | CASSEVLLSGNTIYF | TGTGCCAGTAGCGAGGTCCTTCTCTCTGGAAACACCATATATTTT
NA | TRBD1 | TRBJ2-3 | TRBV10-3 | CAISDGQASDTQYF | TGTGCCATCAGTGACGGACAGGCTTCAGATACGCAGTATTTT
NA | NA | TRBJ2-1 | TRBV6-2/TRBV6-3 | CASTPGQPYNEQFF | TGTGCCAGCACCCCTGGACAACCTTATAATGAGCAGTTCTTC
NA | NA | TRBJ1-4 | TRBV3-1/TRBV3-2 | CASSQDREGTNEKLFF | TGTGCCAGCAGCCAAGATCGAGAGGGGACTAATGAAAAACTGTTTTTT
NA | NA | TRBJ1-5 | TRBV6-6 | CASRDQGYSNQPQHF | TGTGCCAGCAGAGACCAGGGTTATAGCAATCAGCCCCAGCATTTT
NA | TRBD1 | TRBJ1-2 | TRBV6-2/TRBV6-3 | CASSSGTAPYGYTF | TGTGCCAGCAGTTCCGGGACAGCCCCCTATGGCTACACCTTC
NA | TRBD1 | TRBJ1-3 | TRBV5-5 | CASSLEGQGNGNTIYF | TGTGCCAGCAGCTTGGAGGGACAGGGGAATGGAAACACCATATATTTT
few | NA | TRBJ1-2 | TRBV7-3 | CASSKDGDGYTF | TGTGCCAGCAGCAAAGATGGCGATGGCTACACCTTC
once | TRBD2 | TRBJ2-4 | TRBV3-1/TRBV3-2 | CASSQVGGAGIQYF | TGTGCCAGCAGCCAAGTCGGGGGGGCCGGCATTCAGTACTTC
NA | TRBD1 | TRBJ2-7 | TRBV3-1/TRBV3-2 | CASSQATGTGGSYEQYF | TGTGCCAGCAGCCAAGCCACCGGGACAGGGGGGAGTTACGAGCAGTACTTC
NA | TRBD2 | TRBJ2-2 | TRBV18 | CASSSLGAGANTGELFF | TGTGCCAGCTCCTCCTTGGGAGCGGGGGCGAACACCGGGGAGCTGTTTTTT
once | TRBD1 | TRBJ1-2 | TRBV25-1 | CASSATGTVNYGYTF | TGTGCCAGCAGCGCGACCGGGACAGTTAACTATGGCTACACCTTC
NA | NA | TRBJ1-5 | TRBV7-9 | CASSLGSQPQHF | TGTGCCAGCAGCTTAGGGAGTCAGCCCCAGCATTTT
NA | NA | TRBJ1-5 | TRBV7-8 | CASSTLPFGGNYQPQHF | TGTGCCAGCAGCACCCTACCCTTCGGGGGCAACTATCAGCCCCAGCATTTT
NA | NA | TRBJ1-6 | TRBV30 | CAWSVKTGTLYNSPLHF | TGTGCCTGGAGTGTAAAAACGGGGACGTTGTATAATTCACCCCTCCACTTT
NA | TRBD2 | TRBJ2-3 | TRBV18 | CASSPRREHFTDTQYF | TGTGCCAGCTCACCAAGGCGGGAGCATTTCACAGATACGCAGTATTTT
NA | NA | TRBJ1-4 | TRBV28 | CASSPHRGANEKLFF | TGTGCCAGCAGCCCCCACCGGGGGGCTAATGAAAAACTGTTTTTT
once | NA | TRBJ2-1 | TRBV6-1 | CASSERYNEQFF | TGTGCCAGCAGTGAAAGGTACAATGAGCAGTTCTTC
NA | TRBD2 | TRBJ2-3 | TRBV29-1 | CSVPSGGGDTQYF | TGCAGCGTCCCTAGCGGGGGCGGGGATACGCAGTATTTT
NA | NA | TRBJ1-1 | TRBV10-3 | CAISEYVNTEAFF | TGTGCCATCAGTGAGTACGTGAACACTGAAGCTTTCTTT
NA | NA | TRBJ1-1 | TRBV7-9 | CASTSSLEGNTEAFF | TGTGCCAGCACCTCCTCCCTGGAAGGGAACACTGAAGCTTTCTTT
NA | TRBD1 | TRBJ1-1 | TRBV6-5 | CAGKTGGPTEAFF | TGTGCCGGGAAGACAGGGGGCCCGACTGAAGCTTTCTTT
NA | NA | TRBJ2-2 | TRBV15 | CATSRGQVNTGELFF | TGTGCCACCAGCAGAGGGCAGGTGAACACCGGGGAGCTGTTTTTT
NA | TRBD1 | TRBJ1-5 | TRBV28 | CASRPRDRGSNQPQHF | TGTGCCAGCCGTCCCCGGGACAGGGGGTCCAATCAGCCCCAGCATTTT
NA | TRBD1 | TRBJ1-5 | TRBV6-6 | CAALRGSGNQPQHF | TGTGCCGCGCTCAGGGGGTCGGGCAATCAGCCCCAGCATTTT
NA | NA | TRBJ1-2 | TRBV4-1 | CASSQEGNYGYTF | TGCGCCAGCAGCCAAGAAGGGAACTATGGCTACACCTTC
NA | NA | TRBJ2-3 | TRBV9 | CASSFLPGQATDTQYF | TGTGCCAGCAGCTTCCTTCCGGGACAAGCAACAGATACGCAGTATTTT
NA | NA | TRBJ2-3 | TRBV3-1/TRBV3-2 | CASSHRGRTDTQYF | TGTGCCAGCAGCCATAGGGGTAGAACAGATACGCAGTATTTT
few | TRBD2 | TRBJ2-1 | TRBV18 | CASSERGANDEQFF | TGTGCCAGCTCAGAGCGGGGGGCCAACGATGAGCAGTTCTTC
NA | TRBD2 | TRBJ2-5 | TRBV5-1 | CASSFLAVGETQYF | TGCGCCAGCAGCTTCCTAGCGGTCGGAGAGACCCAGTACTTC
NA | NA | TRBJ1-5 | TRBV28 | CASSLEGQQPQHF | TGTGCCAGCAGTTTAGAGGGTCAGCAGCCCCAGCATTTT
NA | NA | TRBJ1-5 | TRBV4-3 | CASSQEASGKGNQPQHF | TGCGCCAGCAGCCAAGAAGCCTCCGGTAAAGGCAATCAGCCCCAGCATTTT
NA | NA | TRBJ1-1 | TRBV9 | CASSVELNTEAFF | TGTGCCAGCAGCGTCGAGTTGAACACTGAAGCTTTCTTT
NA | NA | TRBJ1-1 | TRBV7-2 | CASRDYRAVEAFF | TGTGCCAGCAGAGATTACAGGGCTGTTGAAGCTTTCTTT
NA | NA | TRBJ1-1 | TRBV18 | CASSPRSVTEAFF | TGTGCCAGCTCACCTCGGTCGGTTACTGAAGCTTTCTTT
NA | NA | TRBJ1-5 | TRBV2 | CASSGQGHYNSNQPQHF | TGTGCCAGCAGTGGCCAGGGTCATTATAATAGCAATCAGCCCCAGCATTTT
NA | TRBD1 | TRBJ1-2 | TRBV19 | CASSIAPPGGRGYTF | TGTGCCAGTAGTATAGCTCCCCCAGGGGGCAGAGGCTACACCTTC
NA | NA | TRBJ2-3 | TRBV5-1 | CASSGLGGTDTQYF | TGCGCCAGCAGCGGACTGGGGGGCACAGATACGCAGTATTTT
NA | NA | TRBJ2-7 | TRBV2 | CASSEVSLGGEQYF | TGTGCCAGCAGTGAAGTTTCTTTAGGGGGGGAGCAGTACTTC
NA | TRBD1 | TRBJ2-3 | TRBV11-2 | CASSTRQGSGTDTQYF | TGTGCCAGCAGCACCAGACAGGGGAGTGGGACAGATACGCAGTATTTT
NA | TRBD1 | TRBJ1-5 | TRBV28 | CALGVADREGQPQHF | TGTGCCCTAGGGGTGGCGGACAGGGAAGGTCAGCCCCAGCATTTT
NA | NA | TRBJ2-3 | TRBV19 | CASRPGRQLSTDTQYF | TGTGCCAGTAGGCCGGGACGCCAACTTAGCACAGATACGCAGTATTTT
NA | NA | TRBJ2-7 | TRBV4-2 | CASSQDKSLGEQYF | TGTGCCAGCAGCCAAGATAAGTCCCTCGGCGAGCAGTACTTC
NA | NA | TRBJ2-7 | TRBV10-1 | CARKVHAYEQYF | TGCGCCAGGAAAGTACATGCCTACGAGCAGTACTTC
NA | NA | TRBJ1-1 | TRBV5-1 | CASSRDGDTEAFF | TGCGCCAGCAGCAGAGATGGGGATACTGAAGCTTTCTTT
NA | TRBD1 | TRBJ1-1 | TRBV5-4 | CASSTDRGPTEAFF | TGTGCCAGCAGCACGGACAGGGGGCCAACTGAAGCTTTCTTT
NA | TRBD2 | TRBJ2-1 | TRBV29-1 | CSVHSGGASYNEQFF | TGCAGCGTCCATAGCGGGGGGGCATCCTACAATGAGCAGTTCTTC
NA | TRBD2 | TRBJ2-1 | TRBV5-1 | CAGSLFGGNEQFF | TGCGCCGGGTCGCTCTTCGGGGGGAATGAGCAGTTCTTC
NA | NA | TRBJ2-2 | TRBV19 | CASSLSDTRTGELFF | TGTGCCAGTAGCCTTAGCGATACTAGGACCGGGGAGCTGTTTTTT
NA | NA | TRBJ1-2 | TRBV6-4 | CASSGQARGYGYTF | TGTGCCAGCAGTGGCCAAGCGCGGGGCTATGGCTACACCTTC
NA | NA | TRBJ1-5 | TRBV21-1 | CASSKALGQGCPAPDQPQHF | TGTGCCAGCAGCAAAGCGCTAGGACAGGGTTGCCCTGCTCCCGATCAGCCCCAGCATTTT
NA | NA | TRBJ1-2 | TRBV7-9 | CASGLNYGYTF | TGTGCCAGCGGCCTAAACTATGGCTACACCTTC
NA | TRBD2 | TRBJ2-7 | TRBV7-2 | CASTRLAGEGGEQYF | TGTGCCAGCACCCGACTAGCGGGGGAGGGAGGCGAGCAGTACTTC
NA | TRBD1 | TRBJ1-3 | TRBV7-2 | CASSLDPGGSGNTIYF | TGTGCCAGCAGCTTAGATCCAGGGGGGTCTGGAAACACCATATATTTT
NA | NA | TRBJ2-7 | TRBV19 | CASSIVDSYEQYF | TGTGCCAGTAGTATAGTGGACAGTTACGAGCAGTACTTC